The 20 T cell receptor beta chains presented below share a single source sample, sequenced in a study of cytomegalovirus exposure and HLA in healthy donors. Primers: 60 Vbeta forward and 13 Jbeta reverse. The method was immunoSEQ multiplex PCR; TCRdb's version includes in-frame clones alone and lacks a portion of them. The sample includes about 130,000 clones. The specimen was PBMCs. The receptors come from a young man in good health and CMV-seronegative.

The CDR3 sequence: CASSRGTNSYEQYF. CDR3 DNA: TGTGCCAGCAGCCGCGGGACTAACTCCTACGAGCAGTACTTC. V is TRBV11-2 and J is TRBJ2-7; 7 bases align to TRBD2. The CDR3 contains 14 residues. J gave up 0 bases and V 5 bases, and 4 bases lay outside the gene matches. The germline CDR1 and CDR2 sequences are SGHAT and FQNNGV.

This chain connects TRBV7-2 to TRBJ2-7, with TRBD2 matching over 12 bases. The germline V gene encodes CDR1 SGHTA and CDR2 FQGNSA. This CDR3 is built from 16 residues. The V and J ends lost 1 base and 3 bases, in that order; junction bases with no gene match: 4. DNA for the CDR3: TGTGCCAGCAGCTTAGATCTAGCGGGAGGGTACTACGAGCAGTACTTC. As protein: CASSLDLAGGYYEQYF.

V and J are TRBV5-1 and TRBJ1-1; D is possibly TRBD1 (5 bases). The V end lost 6 bases, the J end lost 1 base, and 13 bases lay between the germline ends. The CDR3 covers 14 residues. Per the germline V gene, CDR1 is SGHRS and CDR2 is YFSETQ. The CDR3 protein is CASKGPGQNTEAFF. The CDR3 DNA sequence: TGCGCCAGCAAGGGTCCAGGGCAGAACACTGAAGCTTTCTTT.

The chain links TRBV7-3 to TRBJ1-5; 9 bases are shared with TRBD1. The CDR3 totals 15 residues. Trimming removed 4 bases from V and 2 bases from J; junction bases left unmatched: 3. Germline V CDR1 and CDR2: SGHTA, FQGTGA. The CDR3: CASSSRDRGNQPQHF. The CDR3 coding sequence is TGTGCCAGCAGCTCCCGGGACAGGGGCAATCAGCCCCAGCATTTT.

The chain joins TRBV29-1 to TRBJ1-1; TRBD1 aligns across 7 bases. Germline V gene sequence: CDR1 SQVTM, CDR2 ANQGSEA. CDR3 length equals 15 residues. J lost 7 bases, V lost 6 bases, and 17 bases had no gene match. CDR3 sequence: CSVLVAGQPGNEAFF. DNA for the CDR3: TGCAGCGTCCTGGTCGCGGGACAGCCCGGAAATGAAGCTTTCTTT.

This chain links TRBV11-2 with TRBJ2-1; no firm D call. Trimming stripped 1 base from V and 6 bases from J, with 7 bases between. CDR1 is SGHAT, CDR2 FQNNGV, per germline. The CDR3 is made up of 13 amino acids. The CDR3 region is CASSLGVLNEQFF. In nucleotides, the CDR3 is TGTGCCAGCAGCTTAGGCGTTCTCAATGAGCAGTTCTTC.

The chain carries TRBV29-1 and TRBJ2-1, with TRBD2 matching 12 bases. CDR1 and CDR2 (germline): SQVTM, ANQGSEA. This CDR3 is built from 16 residues. With 0 bases clipped from V and 5 bases from J, the junction kept 5 bases outside the gene matches. This chain's CDR3 is CSVEDVRTSGNNEQFF. The CDR3 nucleotides are TGCAGCGTTGAAGACGTCCGGACTAGCGGGAACAATGAGCAGTTCTTC.

The chain recombines TRBV7-8 with TRBJ2-1; D perhaps matches TRBD2 (5 bases). CDR3 length: 14 residues. Germline CDR1 and CDR2: SGHVS and FQNEAQ. The V end lost 7 bases, the J end lost 7 bases, and 17 bases lay between the germline ends. This CDR3 is CASTLSLVANEQFF. CDR3 DNA sequence: TGTGCCAGCACCCTATCACTAGTCGCAAATGAGCAGTTCTTC.

This sequence joins TRBV18 and TRBJ2-3, with D uncertain. The germline CDR1 and CDR2 sequences are KGHSH and LQKENI. The V and J ends lost 2 bases and 3 bases respectively, with 3 bases between them. The CDR3 covers 12 residues. In nucleotides, the CDR3 is TGTGCCAGCTCACCAGAGACAGATACGCAGTATTTT. Its translation is CASSPETDTQYF. Using reference TRBV18 and TRBJ2-3 for the parts outside the CDR3, the full variable domain is NAGVMQNPRHLVRRRGQEARLRCSPMKGHSHVYWYRQLPEEGLKFMVYLQKENIIDESGMPKERFSAEFPKEGPSILRIQQVVRGDSAAYFCASSPETDTQYFGPGTRLTVL.

V usage is TRBV28 and J usage is TRBJ2-1, with 7 bases matching TRBD1. Germline V CDR1 and CDR2: MDHEN, SYDVKM. V was clipped by 3 bases and J by 6 bases; unmatched bases: 5. There are 14 residues in the CDR3. CDR3 in DNA: TGTGCCAGCAGTTTCGTAGGGACAGCCAATGAGCAGTTCTTC. This sequence encodes CASSFVGTANEQFF.

As concerns this clone: This likely comes from a read error, as the CDR3 has no conserved phenylalanine or tryptophan at its end. The chain couples TRBV6-5 to TRBJ2-7, with 7 bases identical to TRBD1. The CDR3 consists of 13 residues. Germline lookup yields CDR1 MNHEY and CDR2 SVGAGI. V lost 5 bases and J lost 5; bases outside the gene matches: 6. As DNA, the CDR3 is TGTGCCAGCAGTCGAGACAGGGTGGACGAGCAGTACCTC. Protein product: CASSRDRVDEQYL.

The chain carries TRBV5-5 and TRBJ2-5; D is ambiguous. Germline V gene sequence: CDR1 SGHKS, CDR2 YYEKEE (reference sequence). The ends were cut back, 1 base at V and 1 base at J, with 11 bases in the middle. This CDR3 region has 15 residues. The CDR3 DNA follows: TGTGCCAGCAGCTTGTGGTCATCGAGCCAAGAGACCCAGTACTTC. As protein: CASSLWSSSQETQYF. The entire variable domain, with the rest obtained from reference TRBV5-5 and TRBJ2-5, is as follows: DAGVTQSPTHLIKTRGQQVTLRCSPISGHKSVSWYQQVLGQGPQFIFQYYEKEERGRGNFPDRFSARQFPNYSSELNVNALLLGDSALYLCASSLWSSSQETQYFGPGTRLLVL.

The chain has TRBV28 and TRBJ1-1; the D gene is possibly TRBD1 (6 bases). The germline gives CDR1 MDHEN, CDR2 SYDVKM. V shed 9 bases and J shed 0 bases, with 20 bases lying between them. The CDR3 runs 16 residues. CDR3 protein: CASTSTGLILNTEAFF. Here the CDR3 DNA reads TGTGCCAGTACCAGCACAGGGCTAATCTTGAACACTGAAGCTTTCTTT.

This chain uses TRBV19 with TRBJ2-1; D possibly corresponds to TRBD2 (5 bases). Per germline, CDR1 LNHDA and CDR2 SQIVND (reference sequence). The ends were cut back, 7 bases at V and 3 bases at J, with 7 bases in the middle. CDR3 length: 12 residues. Here the CDR3 DNA reads TGTGCCAGTAAAGAGGGCTACAATGAGCAGTTCTTC. This gives the protein CASKEGYNEQFF.

V usage is TRBV7-2 and J usage is TRBJ1-5; D remains unclear. V was trimmed by 5 bases and J by 0 bases, leaving 8 bases between them. This CDR3 region has 14 residues. CDR1 SGHTA and CDR2 FQGNSA come from the germline V gene. CDR3 region: CASSVSGSNQPQHF. DNA of the CDR3: TGTGCCAGCAGCGTTTCGGGTAGCAATCAGCCCCAGCATTTT.

This chain links TRBV7-9 with TRBJ2-3; D may be TRBD2 (6 bases). The length of the CDR3 is 11 residues. Germline V gene lookup returns CDR1 SEHNR and CDR2 FQNEAQ (reference sequence). Trimming removed 11 bases from V and 6 bases from J, with 12 bases in between. CDR3 nucleotides: TGTGCCGGCGGGGCTTCCGATACGCAGTATTTT. Protein: CAGGASDTQYF.

The chain is built from TRBV5-6 and TRBJ2-5; 9 positions match TRBD2. The DNA matches TRBJ2-7 better at its end, which makes the J call doubtful. The CDR3 runs 14 residues. Germline CDR1 is SGHDT and CDR2 is YYEEEE. The CDR3 sequence is CASSLDGGRAEQYF. DNA for the CDR3: TGTGCCAGCAGCTTGGATGGCGGGAGGGCCGAGCAGTACTTC.

This chain links TRBV5-1 with TRBJ2-6, with D possibly matching TRBD2 (6 bases). The V end lost 1 base, the J end lost 0 bases, and 8 bases lay between the germline ends. The CDR3 has 16 residues. Germline CDR1 SGHRS, CDR2 YFSETQ. The CDR3 bases are TGCGCCAGCAGCTTGACTAGCTTCTCTGGGGCCAACGTCCTGACTTTC. Translation gives CASSLTSFSGANVLTF.

This chain connects TRBV29-1 to TRBJ1-6; weak D call: TRBD1 (5 bases). The ends were cut back, 5 bases at V and 10 bases at J, with 12 bases in the middle. The CDR3 has 12 residues. CDR1 is SQVTM and CDR2 is ANQGSEA in the germline V gene. This CDR3 is CSVCERGSPLHF. CDR3 in DNA: TGCAGCGTTTGTGAACGGGGGTCACCCCTCCACTTT.

The rearrangement uses TRBV7-9 and TRBJ1-1; D gene unclear. This CDR3 has 14 residues. The V gene lost 5 bases and the J gene lost 3 bases, with 13 bases spanning the gap. CDR1 SEHNR and CDR2 FQNEAQ come from the germline V gene (reference sequence). CDR3 in DNA: TGTGCCAGCAGCCAGTGGGTCCTAGACACTGAAGCTTTCTTT. Protein: CASSQWVLDTEAFF.